Reported below is one T cell receptor beta chain. No antigen is known for it. These data come from a study of PD-1 blockade in mismatch repair-deficient tumors. Study in general: Patients had approximately 11 mismatch repair-deficient cancer types and were previously treated and progressing.

This table comes from immunoSEQ multiplex PCR, and its TCRdb copy is limited to in-frame clones, with some not included. The table includes about 130,000 clones, 88% detected once. V gave up 0 bases and J gave up 3 bases; unmatched junction bases: 10. Germline V CDR1 and CDR2: LGHNA, YSLEER. The CDR3 is made up of 19 amino acids. Whole-study findings and limits: Rapid post-treatment expansion, then contraction, generally preceding radiologic response, marked tumor-resident clones.

This sequence joins TRBV4-3 and TRBJ2-7; 14 nucleotides match TRBD2. The source was peripheral blood, collected almost 74 weeks after starting pembrolizumab. The receptor was derived from an adult with mismatch repair-deficient cancer. This chain's CDR3 is CASSQDRGLAGELYYEQYF. DNA of the CDR3: TGCGCCAGCAGCCAAGATCGGGGACTAGCGGGAGAACTCTACTACGAGCAGTACTTC.